This T cell receptor (beta chain) is drawn from a study of T cells in Graves' hyperthyroidism and ophthalmopathy. This clonotype was seen ten or more times. It was RNA transcripts that yielded the amplified TCR beta CDR3 regions. The HTBI set primed first-round TCR CDR3 RT-PCR. TCRdb re-called the multiplex PCR reads through MiXCR, storing one row per CDR3 protein. The sample lists 350,000 or so distinct CDR3 sequences; roughly a sixth were seen once. Every diagnosis used clinical symptoms, serum thyroxine and TRAb, thyroid ultrasound and orbital computed tomography. Sample collection date corresponds to first hyperthyroidism diagnosis, prior to any ophthalmopathy symptoms. This CDR3 is built from 15 residues. CDR1 is MDHEN and CDR2 is SYDVKM in the germline V gene. V gave up 2 bases and J gave up 3 bases, with 13 bases separating them.

Sequencing used blood. The chain recombines TRBV28 with TRBJ1-1, with unresolved D. The TCR comes from a woman aged 25 to 45 with Graves' hyperthyroidism that later progressed to Graves' ophthalmopathy. The DNA for the CDR3 is TGTGCCAGCAGTTTAGGCACACTTCAATACACTGAAGCTTTCTTT. Translated: CASSLGTLQYTEAFF.